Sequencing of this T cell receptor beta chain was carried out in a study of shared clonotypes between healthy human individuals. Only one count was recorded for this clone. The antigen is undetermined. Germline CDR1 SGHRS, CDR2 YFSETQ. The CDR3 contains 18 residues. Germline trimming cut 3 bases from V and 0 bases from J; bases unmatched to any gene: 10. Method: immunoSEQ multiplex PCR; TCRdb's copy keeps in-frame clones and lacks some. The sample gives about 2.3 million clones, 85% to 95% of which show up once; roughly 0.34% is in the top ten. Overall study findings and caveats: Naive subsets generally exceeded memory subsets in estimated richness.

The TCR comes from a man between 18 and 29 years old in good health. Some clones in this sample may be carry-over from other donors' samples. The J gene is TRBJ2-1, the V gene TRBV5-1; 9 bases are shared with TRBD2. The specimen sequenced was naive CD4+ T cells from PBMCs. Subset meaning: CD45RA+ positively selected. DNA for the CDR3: TGCGCCAGCAGCTCAATGTCCCTAGCGGGGAGCTCCTACAATGAGCAGTTCTTC. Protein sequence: CASSSMSLAGSSYNEQFF. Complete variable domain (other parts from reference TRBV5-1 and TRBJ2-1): KAGVTQTPRYLIKTRGQQVTLSCSPISGHRSVSWYQQTPGQGLQFLFEYFSETQRNKGNFPGRFSGRQFSNSRSEMNVSTLELGDSALYLCASSSMSLAGSSYNEQFFGPGTRLTVL.